This T cell receptor beta chain was retrieved from a study of cytomegalovirus exposure and HLA in healthy donors. At the level of the study: The same platform used for the 500 to 850 first-cohort repertoires was also used for the 100 to 150 validation repertoires, as a later analysis reported.

CDR1 is SEHNR and CDR2 is FQNEAQ in the germline V gene (reference sequence). The ends were cut back, 2 bases at V and 0 bases at J, with 7 bases in the middle. The CDR3 loop spans 14 amino acids. Concerning this clone itself: The target antigen is unknown.

Assay used: immunoSEQ multiplex PCR; TCRdb lists only in-frame clones, some missing. Of about 97,000 clones in the sample, about 94% were seen once. Study-level findings and limits: For cytomegalovirus status, the classifier reportedly gave diagnoses with high specificity and sensitivity.

The rearrangement uses TRBV7-9 and TRBJ2-5; D not certain. The sequence came from a woman aged 18 to 35 in good health and CMV-seronegative. Sequences were obtained from PBMCs. Here the CDR3 reads CASSLRGDQETQYF. The CDR3 DNA reads TGTGCCAGCAGCTTACGAGGAGACCAAGAGACCCAGTACTTC.